The 3 T cell receptor beta chains below all came from one sample that was sequenced in a study of CD8 T cells in ankylosing spondylitis. TCRdb re-derived calls from the 5' RACE reads in MiXCR, one entry per CDR3 protein. In the table there are approximately 150,000 distinct CDR3 sequences, 9.5% to 10% of which are singletons. The sample was blood, either unsorted or a sorted T cell fraction (not recorded which). These receptors originate from a female donor with ankylosing spondylitis or in good health (not recorded which).

This clonotype showed up just a few times. This chain connects TRBV27 to TRBJ1-4; tentatively, D is TRBD1 (6 bases). Between the trimmed V and J ends, which lost 0 bases and 6 bases, there was a span of 23 bases. The length of the CDR3 is 19 residues. Germline CDR1 MNHEY, CDR2 SMNVEV (reference sequence). The CDR3 coding sequence is TGTGCCAGCAGTTTATCGCCAATCCCCCCGGGGGGCCGGGATGAAAAACTGTTTTTT. Encoded protein: CASSLSPIPPGGRDEKLFF.

The gene calls are TRBV24-1 and TRBJ2-5; D may be TRBD2 (5 bases). V was clipped by 4 bases and J by 5 bases, with 13 bases between them. This CDR3 comprises 14 residues. Germline V gene lookup returns CDR1 KGHDR and CDR2 SFDVKD. The CDR3 is CATSEGGSAETQYF. DNA of the CDR3: TGTGCCACCAGTGAGGGTGGGAGTGCTGAGACCCAGTACTTC.

This chain joins TRBV2 and TRBJ2-7; D not resolved. Germline V gives CDR1 SNHLY, CDR2 FYNNEI. The CDR3 is 13 residues long. Trimming stripped 7 bases from V and 5 bases from J, with 15 bases between. CDR3 in DNA: TGTGCCAGCATGACAACTGGTCCCCACGAGCAGTACTTC. Its protein is CASMTTGPHEQYF.